One and the same sample provided the 3 T cell receptor beta chains below, sequenced in a study of control samples from healthy donors and cancer patients. Data came from immunoSEQ multiplex PCR; TCRdb stores just in-frame clones and leaves some out. The sample has about 170,000 clones; roughly nine tenths are singletons. Sample: blood. The receptors were sampled from a woman in her 30s in good health.

This chain joins TRBV29-1 and TRBJ2-2; D may be TRBD1 (6 bases). V was shortened by 6 bases and J by 5 bases, with 19 bases between the two germline ends. CDR1 and CDR2 from the germline V gene are SQVTM and ANQGSEA. The CDR3 is made up of 15 amino acids. This CDR3 is CSVTGVRGWTGELFF. CDR3 DNA sequence: TGCAGCGTGACTGGCGTCAGGGGCTGGACCGGGGAGCTGTTTTTT.

This rearrangement joins TRBV6-1 to TRBJ2-1; possible D gene TRBD1, 5 bases. The length of the CDR3 is 14 residues. Germline assignment: CDR1 MNHNS and CDR2 SASEGT. Trimming cost V 0 bases and J 7 bases, with 10 bases left between them. CDR3 residues: CASSEAPRVNEQFF. CDR3 DNA: TGTGCCAGCAGTGAAGCGCCCAGGGTGAATGAGCAGTTCTTC.

The rearrangement uses TRBV5-4 and TRBJ2-7; D is tentatively TRBD1 or TRBD2 (5 bases each). Germline V gives CDR1 SGHNT, CDR2 YYREEE (reference sequence). The V end lost 1 base, the J end lost 6 bases, and 14 bases lay between the germline ends. The CDR3 totals 14 residues. The chain's CDR3 is CASSLYGALLEQYF. For the CDR3, the DNA is TGTGCCAGCAGCTTGTACGGGGCGCTTCTCGAGCAGTACTTC.